The 4 T cell receptor beta chains reported below all come from one sample, sequenced in a study of shared clonotypes between healthy human individuals. Clones were sequenced by immunoSEQ multiplex PCR, and TCRdb holds only the in-frame ones, with some missing. The data show about 2.4 million clones, around nine tenths seen once. The sample was naive CD4+ T cells sorted from blood. As for subset: CD45RA+ positively selected. These receptors were obtained from a man aged 18 to 30 in good health.

The chain is built from TRBV27 and TRBJ2-1; D not resolved. V lost 5 bases to trimming and J lost 2 bases, with 13 bases between them. Germline loops: CDR1 MNHEY, CDR2 SMNVEV (reference sequence). The CDR3 totals 15 residues. CDR3 in amino acids: CASSLNSETYNEQFF. CDR3 sequence (DNA): TGTGCCAGCAGTCTAAACAGTGAGACCTACAATGAGCAGTTCTTC.

The chain couples TRBV21-1 to TRBJ2-3; TRBD2 is taken as the D call from the table, unchecked against the DNA. TRBV21-1 is noted as a pseudogene. The CDR3 contains 11 residues. CDR3 in DNA: TGTGCCAGCATCCGGTCGGATACGCAGTATTTT. Translated, it gives CASIRSDTQYF.

The chain has TRBV4-3 and TRBJ2-3, with D tentatively TRBD2 (5 bases). Germline V gives CDR1 LGHNA, CDR2 YSLEER. Trimming shortened V by 0 bases and J by 5 bases, and 15 bases separated the two germline ends. CDR3 length: 16 residues. CDR3 nucleotide sequence: TGCGCCAGCAGCCAAGACCGACCGGGGTCCGGAGATACGCAGTATTTT. It codes for CASSQDRPGSGDTQYF.

The genes are TRBV25-1 and TRBJ2-7; 14 bases align to TRBD2. V lost 9 bases, J lost 5 bases, and 3 bases stayed unmatched. This CDR3 is 13 amino acids long. Germline CDR1 MGHDK, CDR2 SYGVNS. Here the CDR3 reads CASRLAGGHEQYF. CDR3 in DNA: TGTGCCAGTAGACTAGCGGGAGGGCACGAGCAGTACTTC.